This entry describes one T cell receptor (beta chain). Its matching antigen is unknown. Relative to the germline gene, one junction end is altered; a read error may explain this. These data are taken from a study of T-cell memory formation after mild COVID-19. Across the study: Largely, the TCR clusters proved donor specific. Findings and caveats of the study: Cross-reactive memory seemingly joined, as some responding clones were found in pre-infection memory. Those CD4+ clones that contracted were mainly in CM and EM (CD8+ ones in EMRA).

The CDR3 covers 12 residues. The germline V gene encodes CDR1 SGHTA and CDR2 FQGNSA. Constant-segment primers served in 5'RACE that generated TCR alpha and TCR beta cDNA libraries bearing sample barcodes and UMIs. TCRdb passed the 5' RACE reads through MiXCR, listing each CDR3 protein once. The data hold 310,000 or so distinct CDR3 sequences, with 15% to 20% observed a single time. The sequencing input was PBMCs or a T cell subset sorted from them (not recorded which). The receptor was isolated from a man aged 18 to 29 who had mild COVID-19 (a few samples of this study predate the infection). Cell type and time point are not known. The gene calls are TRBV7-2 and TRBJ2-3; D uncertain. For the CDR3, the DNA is TGTGTCAGCAGCAAGATCACAGATACGCAGTATTTT. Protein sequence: CVSSKITDTQYF.